This passage covers 8 T cell receptor beta chains from one sample sequenced in a study of cytomegalovirus exposure and HLA in healthy donors. Use of 60 Vbeta and 13 Jbeta primers characterized the PCR. Data came from immunoSEQ multiplex PCR; TCRdb stores just in-frame clones and leaves some out. Here the sample spans 100,000 to 150,000 clones, about 80% being singletons. The sequencing sample was made of PBMCs. The receptors here all came from a man aged 18 to 29 in good health and CMV-seronegative.

As to this clone: The same CDR3 arises from other DNA sequences in this sample as well. This sequence joins TRBV6-5 and TRBJ1-2; D not resolved. This CDR3 contains 15 residues. V shed 0 bases and J shed 2 bases, with 10 bases lying between them. CDR1 MNHEY and CDR2 SVGAGI come from the germline V gene. The CDR3 coding sequence is TGTGCCAGCAGTTACTCCTACGGAGAAAACTATGGCTACACCTTC. This translates into CASSYSYGENYGYTF.

This chain joins TRBV6-6 and TRBJ2-1, with TRBD1 matching 7 bases. V trimming: 6 bases; J trimming: 2 bases; junction bases outside the gene matches: 4. The CDR3 spans 14 residues. Germline V gives CDR1 MNHNY, CDR2 SVGAGI (reference sequence). DNA of the CDR3: TGTGCCAGCAGAAAACAGGGGACCTACAATGAGCAGTTCTTC. Translated: CASRKQGTYNEQFF.

The V gene is TRBV7-8, the J gene TRBJ1-2; D is perhaps TRBD1 (5 bases). From germline, CDR1 is SGHVS and CDR2 FQNEAQ. V was trimmed by 0 bases and J by 8 bases, leaving 16 bases between them. There are 15 residues in the CDR3. The CDR3 DNA reads TGTGCCAGCAGCTTAGCAGGGACCTTCCGGGAGGGCTACACCTTC. Encoded protein: CASSLAGTFREGYTF.

This clone was detected only a few times. The chain links TRBV7-3 to TRBJ2-1; tentative D call: TRBD2 (6 bases). The V end was cut by 5 bases, the J end by 7 bases, with 18 bases between. From germline, CDR1 is SGHTA and CDR2 FQGTGA. The CDR3 has 15 residues. The CDR3 loop reads CASSRGAGLGNEQFF. The CDR3 DNA is TGTGCCAGCAGCCGCGGGGCAGGGTTAGGGAATGAGCAGTTCTTC.

The chain joins TRBV7-8 to TRBJ2-2; the D gene is possibly TRBD2 (5 bases). Trimming pared 1 base from V and 4 bases from J, leaving 13 bases between. Looked up from germline, CDR1 is SGHVS and CDR2 is FQNEAQ. This CDR3 contains 16 residues. In DNA, the CDR3 is TGTGCCAGCAGCTTAGGAGAGGGCTCGAGCACCGGGGAGCTGTTTTTT. It specifies CASSLGEGSSTGELFF.

The J gene is TRBJ2-7, the V gene TRBV5-6, with D perhaps TRBD1 (5 bases). V lost 5 bases and J 3 bases, leaving 18 bases between the germline ends. This CDR3 contains 15 residues. Germline V lookup: CDR1 SGHDT, CDR2 YYEEEE. The CDR3, as DNA: TGTGCCAGCAGAGACGCCGTAGGGGATATCTACGAGCAGTACTTC. This encodes CASRDAVGDIYEQYF.

The J gene is TRBJ1-4, the V gene TRBV7-2; D remains ambiguous. This CDR3 comprises 12 residues. The germline gives CDR1 SGHTA, CDR2 FQGNSA. Trimming took off 4 bases at V and 8 bases at J, with 8 bases between the two ends. The chain's CDR3 is CASSSDTEKLFF. The CDR3, as DNA: TGTGCCAGCAGCTCAGACACGGAAAAACTGTTTTTT.

This chain joins TRBV5-1 and TRBJ2-1, with 11 bases fitting TRBD2. CDR1 and CDR2 from the germline V gene are SGHRS and YFSETQ. V trimming: 0 bases; J trimming: 9 bases; junction bases outside the gene matches: 8. CDR3 length equals 16 residues. The CDR3 here is CASSLVAGGLISEQFF. As DNA, the CDR3 is TGCGCCAGCAGCTTGGTAGCGGGGGGGCTTATTAGTGAGCAGTTCTTC.